These 30 T cell receptor beta chains share one sample of origin, sequenced in a study of CD8+ T cells in alopecia areata. Sequencing relied on a cDNA template that was reverse transcribed from extracted RNA. TCRdb's copy holds only in-frame clones and misses some; the assay was immunoSEQ multiplex PCR. Among 110,000 to 150,000 clones listed, roughly four fifths were seen once. Sample treatment: oral pan-JAK inhibitor, 5-10 mg twice daily. Specimen: CD8+ T cells sorted from blood, collected at week 4, from a patient treated with tofacitinib. These receptors were taken from a human donor with alopecia areata.

The chain has TRBV7-2 and TRBJ2-5; D is uncertain. The CDR3 loop spans 16 amino acids. V was clipped by 3 bases and J by 5 bases, with 19 bases between them. Germline lookup yields CDR1 SGHTA and CDR2 FQGNSA. In DNA, the CDR3 is TGTGCCAGCAGCTTCACGGCCATTCACGAGAGCGAGACCCAGTACTTC. Translated, it gives CASSFTAIHESETQYF.

The chain has TRBV5-1 and TRBJ2-7; no clear D gene. This CDR3 is built from 11 residues. Trimming removed 5 bases from V and 3 bases from J, with 6 bases in between. CDR1 is SGHRS and CDR2 is YFSETQ in the germline V gene. The chain's CDR3 is CASRDGYEQYF. In DNA form, the CDR3 reads TGCGCCAGCAGGGACGGCTACGAGCAGTACTTC.

The J gene is TRBJ2-7, the V gene TRBV10-3; 8 bases map to TRBD2. V was pared by 4 bases and J by 3 bases, with 8 bases of the junction left unmatched. This CDR3 spans 15 amino acids. In germline, CDR1 is ENHRY, CDR2 SYGVKD. In nucleotides, the CDR3 is TGTGCCATCAGTGCCTCGGGGGGGAGAGACTACGAGCAGTACTTC. It translates to CAISASGGRDYEQYF.

In the case of this clone: The identical CDR3 is also encoded by other nucleotide sequences in the sample. CDR3 in amino acids: CASSSLYEQYF. The CDR3 region has the DNA TGTGCCAGCAGCTCGCTCTACGAGCAGTACTTC. J is TRBJ2-7 and V is TRBV5-4; D call uncertain. V lost 3 bases, J lost 3 bases, and 4 bases lay in between. This CDR3 is built from 11 residues. Germline V CDR1 and CDR2: SGHNT, YYREEE (reference sequence).

The chain combines TRBV7-2 with TRBJ2-1; the match to TRBD2 covers 8 bases. Per the germline V gene, CDR1 is SGHTA and CDR2 is FQGNSA. This CDR3 is built from 17 residues. The ends lost 2 bases at V and 3 bases at J; junction bases unmatched: 9. CDR3 amino acids: CASSLSASGGSYNEQFF. The CDR3 coding sequence is TGTGCCAGCAGCTTATCTGCGAGCGGGGGTAGCTACAATGAGCAGTTCTTC. Using reference TRBV7-2 and TRBJ2-1 for the parts outside the CDR3, the full variable domain is GAGVSQSPSNKVTEKGKDVELRCDPISGHTALYWYRQSLGQGLEFLIYFQGNSAPDKSGLPSDRFSAERTGGSVSTLTIQRTQQEDSAVYLCASSLSASGGSYNEQFFGPGTRLTVL.

This rearrangement joins TRBV27 to TRBJ2-7; TRBD1 matches at 8 bases. CDR1 is MNHEY and CDR2 is SMNVEV in the germline V gene (reference sequence). V shed 3 bases, J shed 7 bases, and the junction held 5 bases outside the gene matches. The CDR3 is made up of 13 amino acids. Here the CDR3 reads CASSLTGAGEQYF. CDR3 nucleotide sequence: TGTGCCAGCAGTTTGACAGGGGCTGGGGAGCAGTACTTC.

The V and J genes are TRBV7-2 and TRBJ2-5; D is unclear. CDR1 is SGHTA, CDR2 FQGNSA, per germline. The germline V and J ends were trimmed by 4 bases and 0 bases, with 15 bases remaining between them. The CDR3 loop spans 16 amino acids. The CDR3 sequence is CASSSFVGLYQETQYF. CDR3 in DNA: TGTGCCAGCAGCTCCTTCGTCGGTCTGTACCAAGAGACCCAGTACTTC.

The chain uses TRBV7-9 and TRBJ2-7, with 7 bases that match TRBD1. The germline V gene encodes CDR1 SEHNR and CDR2 FQNEAQ (reference sequence). The CDR3 runs to 14 residues. J lost 3 bases, V lost 1 base, and 3 bases had no gene match. The CDR3 spells CASSLDRGNYEQYF. The CDR3 DNA reads TGTGCCAGCAGCTTAGACAGGGGAAACTACGAGCAGTACTTC.

V gene TRBV21-1 combines with J gene TRBJ1-1; the listed D gene, TRBD1, was not tested against the DNA. TRBV21-1 is a listed pseudogene. This CDR3 has 14 residues. CDR3 in DNA: TGTGCCAGCAGCATAAGGACCAGGGGAACTGAAGCTTTCTTT. Translated: CASSIRTRGTEAFF.

CDR3 DNA: TGTGCCAGCAGTTTGGAAGGAACTGGACAGCCCCAGCATTTT. Translation gives CASSLEGTGQPQHF. The V and J genes are TRBV27 and TRBJ1-5, with no clear D. Looked up from germline, CDR1 is MNHEY and CDR2 is SMNVEV (reference sequence). Trimming stripped 3 bases from V and 7 bases from J, with 13 bases between. This CDR3 has 14 amino acids.

The genes are TRBV29-1 and TRBJ2-7; no firm D call. The CDR3 extends over 12 amino acids. Germline-derived CDR1 and CDR2 are SQVTM and ANQGSEA. Trimming stripped 5 bases from V and 0 bases from J, with 8 bases between. Here the CDR3 reads CSVITVSYEQYF. CDR3 in DNA: TGCAGCGTTATCACAGTCTCCTACGAGCAGTACTTC.

The chain employs TRBV5-1 and TRBJ2-3, with D unclear. Germline V gene lookup returns CDR1 SGHRS and CDR2 YFSETQ. The CDR3 extends over 14 amino acids. The germline V and J ends were trimmed by 4 bases and 2 bases, with 11 bases remaining between them. The CDR3 sequence: CASSPPSSTDTQYF. The CDR3 nucleotides are TGCGCCAGCAGCCCCCCCTCATCCACAGATACGCAGTATTTT. Looking up the rest from reference TRBV5-1 and TRBJ2-3 gives the full variable domain: KAGVTQTPRYLIKTRGQQVTLSCSPISGHRSVSWYQQTPGQGLQFLFEYFSETQRNKGNFPGRFSGRQFSNSRSEMNVSTLELGDSALYLCASSPPSSTDTQYFGPGTRLTVL.

This clone was detected once. The rearrangement links TRBV13 to TRBJ1-1, with D possibly being TRBD1 (5 bases). Germline loops: CDR1 PRHDT, CDR2 FYEKMQ (reference sequence). The CDR3 runs 13 residues. V lost 8 bases and J lost 2, with 12 bases in between. CDR3 region: CASEGRNNTEAFF. The CDR3 region has the DNA TGTGCCAGCGAGGGGCGGAACAACACTGAAGCTTTCTTT.

V is TRBV4-1 and J is TRBJ2-7; D remains unclear. Trimming shortened V by 1 base and J by 3 bases, and 16 bases separated the two germline ends. Germline loops: CDR1 MGHRA, CDR2 YSYEKL. This CDR3 has 16 residues. The CDR3 DNA is TGCGCCAGCAGCCAAGGACGTGCACGGGTCCTCTACGAGCAGTACTTC. Residues: CASSQGRARVLYEQYF.

The genes are TRBV4-2 and TRBJ1-1; D uncertain. Germline V gives CDR1 LGHNA, CDR2 YNFKEQ. V was cut by 4 bases and J by 5 bases, with 14 bases left in between. The CDR3 contains 14 residues. The CDR3 is CASSPGLSGTEAFF. In DNA form, the CDR3 reads TGTGCCAGCAGCCCCGGGCTTTCTGGGACTGAAGCTTTCTTT.

V gene TRBV5-3 combines with J gene TRBJ1-2, with a weak D call TRBD1 (6 bases). Being an ORF, TRBV5-3 has a function that is uncertain. V dropped 2 bases and J dropped 5 bases, with 16 bases sitting between them. This CDR3 has 15 residues. The CDR3 is CARSLHGQQIYGYTF. Written as DNA, the CDR3 is TGTGCCAGAAGCTTACACGGACAGCAGATTTATGGCTACACCTTC.

The V gene is TRBV4-1, the J gene TRBJ2-3; D gene ambiguous. CDR1 and CDR2 (germline): MGHRA, YSYEKL. V was cut by 3 bases and J by 6 bases, with 13 bases left in between. The CDR3 extends over 14 amino acids. DNA for the CDR3: TGCGCCAGCAGCCAGGAACGAAGTTCGGATACGCAGTATTTT. It translates to CASSQERSSDTQYF.

This clone is a singleton in its sample. V is TRBV5-1 and J is TRBJ2-2, with 8 bases that match TRBD1. The germline gives CDR1 SGHRS, CDR2 YFSETQ. The CDR3 sequence is 16 residues long. V lost 2 bases, J lost 4 bases, and 7 bases stayed unmatched. In nucleotides, the CDR3 is TGCGCCAGCAGCTTATCGACAGGGGAGAGCACCGGGGAGCTGTTTTTT. This translates into CASSLSTGESTGELFF.

Notes on this clone: One junction end does not reproduce the germline sequence, and a read error may be involved. The chain combines TRBV4-1 with TRBJ2-4; tentatively, D is TRBD1 (6 bases). The CDR3 has 13 residues. Germline V gene data show CDR1 as MGHRA and CDR2 as YSYEKL. The CDR3 sequence is CASSQDLGAPGDF. CDR3 coding DNA: TGCGCCAGCAGCCAAGATTTGGGGGCCCCCGGGGACTTC.

The J gene is TRBJ1-4, the V gene TRBV4-1; TRBD1 matches 7 bases. The trim removed 5 bases at V and 5 bases at J, leaving 11 bases unmatched. Germline lookup yields CDR1 MGHRA and CDR2 YSYEKL. The CDR3 spans 16 residues. This CDR3 reads CASSFNRDRENEKLFF. In DNA, the CDR3 is TGCGCCAGCAGCTTCAATAGGGACAGAGAGAATGAAAAACTGTTTTTT.

The genes are TRBV4-1 and TRBJ2-5; either TRBD1 or TRBD2 may supply D (5 bases each). The CDR3 sequence is 15 residues long. Germline V lookup: CDR1 MGHRA, CDR2 YSYEKL. Trimming shortened V by 3 bases and J by 4 bases, and 15 bases separated the two germline ends. The CDR3 nucleotides are TGCGCCAGCAGCCACCCCCTGGGGGACGGAGAGACCCAGTACTTC. As protein: CASSHPLGDGETQYF.

This clone has just one count. The rearrangement links TRBV29-1 to TRBJ2-2; TRBD1 might be the D (6 bases). Germline-derived CDR1 and CDR2 are SQVTM and ANQGSEA. The CDR3 totals 13 residues. Trimming stripped 8 bases from V and 2 bases from J, with 12 bases between. Written as DNA, the CDR3 is TGCAGCACGCGGACAGTTAACACCGGGGAGCTGTTTTTT. Translating gives CSTRTVNTGELFF.

The chain employs TRBV2 and TRBJ2-3; 12 nucleotides align to TRBD1. With 0 bases clipped from V and 5 bases from J, the junction kept 9 bases outside the gene matches. Germline values: CDR1 SNHLY, CDR2 FYNNEI. There are 18 residues in the CDR3. The CDR3 DNA is TGTGCCAGCAGTGAAGCAGTTACCGGGACAGGGGGCTTAGATACGCAGTATTTT. As protein: CASSEAVTGTGGLDTQYF.

This clone was detected once. The rearrangement uses TRBV30 and TRBJ1-6; no reliable D call. This CDR3 is built from 13 residues. V lost 3 bases to trimming and J lost 7 bases, with 10 bases between them. Germline CDR1 reads GTSNPN; CDR2 reads SVGIG (reference sequence). CDR3 bases: TGTGCCTGGAGGGAACAGTTAAATTCACCCCTCCACTTT. This sequence encodes CAWREQLNSPLHF.

This chain joins TRBV27 and TRBJ2-7; 11 positions match TRBD2. Looked up from germline, CDR1 is MNHEY and CDR2 is SMNVEV (reference sequence). CDR3 size: 14 residues. J was trimmed by 4 bases and V by 4 bases; bases with no gene match: 3. The CDR3 sequence: CASSSGTSGYEQYF. CDR3 nucleotides: TGTGCCAGCAGTTCCGGGACTAGCGGATACGAGCAGTACTTC.

This chain joins TRBV2 and TRBJ2-7; 8 nucleotides agree with TRBD1. The germline gives CDR1 SNHLY, CDR2 FYNNEI. J was trimmed by 5 bases and V by 3 bases; bases with no gene match: 6. The CDR3 covers 14 residues. The DNA for the CDR3 is TGTGCCAGCAGTGACGGGACAGGCTTACACGAGCAGTACTTC. Translated, it gives CASSDGTGLHEQYF. Using reference TRBV2 and TRBJ2-7 for the parts outside the CDR3, the full variable domain is EPEVTQTPSHQVTQMGQEVILRCVPISNHLYFYWYRQILGQKVEFLVSFYNNEISEKSEIFDDQFSVERPDGSNFTLKIRSTKLEDSAMYFCASSDGTGLHEQYFGPGTRLTVT.

CDR3 amino acids: CASSISNSPNEQFF. The DNA for the CDR3 is TGTGCCAGTAGTATCTCTAACAGTCCAAATGAGCAGTTCTTC. J is TRBJ2-1 and V is TRBV19, with D unclear. CDR1 and CDR2 (germline): LNHDA, SQIVND (reference sequence). Trimming took off 3 bases at V and 7 bases at J, with 13 bases between the two ends. This CDR3 comprises 14 residues.

The V and J genes are TRBV7-2 and TRBJ2-5; D unresolved. Trimming took off 1 base at V and 4 bases at J, with 16 bases between the two ends. CDR1 is SGHTA, CDR2 FQGNSA, per germline. CDR3 length: 16 amino acids. The CDR3 DNA is TGTGCCAGCAGCTTAGTGATGTGGGGTTCGGGAGAGACCCAGTACTTC. It encodes CASSLVMWGSGETQYF.

CDR3 bases: TGCGCCAGCAGCGAGAGAACGGGGACCTTCTACGAGCAGTACTTC. Encoded protein: CASSERTGTFYEQYF. The gene calls are TRBV4-3 and TRBJ2-7; either TRBD1 or TRBD2 may fit D (5 bases each). Trimming shortened V by 5 bases and J by 3 bases, and 17 bases separated the two germline ends. The germline V gene encodes CDR1 LGHNA and CDR2 YSLEER. The CDR3 sequence is 15 residues long.

This sequence joins TRBV6-5 and TRBJ2-2, with no clear D. V gave up 0 bases and J gave up 9 bases, with 8 bases separating them. Per the germline V gene, CDR1 is MNHEY and CDR2 is SVGAGI. The CDR3 length is 13 residues. CDR3 sequence reads: CASSYSTWRELFF. The CDR3 nucleotides are TGTGCCAGCAGTTACTCGACCTGGCGGGAGCTGTTTTTT.